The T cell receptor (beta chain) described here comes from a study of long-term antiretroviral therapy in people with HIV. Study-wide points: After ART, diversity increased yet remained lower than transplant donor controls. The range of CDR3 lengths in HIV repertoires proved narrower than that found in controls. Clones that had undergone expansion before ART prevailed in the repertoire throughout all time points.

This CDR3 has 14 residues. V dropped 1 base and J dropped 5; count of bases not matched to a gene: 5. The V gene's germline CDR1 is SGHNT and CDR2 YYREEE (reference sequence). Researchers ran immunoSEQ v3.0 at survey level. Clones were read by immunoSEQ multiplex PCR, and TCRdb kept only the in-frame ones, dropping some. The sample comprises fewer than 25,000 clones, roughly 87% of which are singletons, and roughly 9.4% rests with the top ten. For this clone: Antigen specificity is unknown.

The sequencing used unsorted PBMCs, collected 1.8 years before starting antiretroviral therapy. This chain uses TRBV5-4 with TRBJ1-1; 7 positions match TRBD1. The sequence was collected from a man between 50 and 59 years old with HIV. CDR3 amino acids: CASSLRGQHTEAFF. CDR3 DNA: TGTGCCAGCAGCTTGAGGGGGCAGCATACTGAAGCTTTCTTT.